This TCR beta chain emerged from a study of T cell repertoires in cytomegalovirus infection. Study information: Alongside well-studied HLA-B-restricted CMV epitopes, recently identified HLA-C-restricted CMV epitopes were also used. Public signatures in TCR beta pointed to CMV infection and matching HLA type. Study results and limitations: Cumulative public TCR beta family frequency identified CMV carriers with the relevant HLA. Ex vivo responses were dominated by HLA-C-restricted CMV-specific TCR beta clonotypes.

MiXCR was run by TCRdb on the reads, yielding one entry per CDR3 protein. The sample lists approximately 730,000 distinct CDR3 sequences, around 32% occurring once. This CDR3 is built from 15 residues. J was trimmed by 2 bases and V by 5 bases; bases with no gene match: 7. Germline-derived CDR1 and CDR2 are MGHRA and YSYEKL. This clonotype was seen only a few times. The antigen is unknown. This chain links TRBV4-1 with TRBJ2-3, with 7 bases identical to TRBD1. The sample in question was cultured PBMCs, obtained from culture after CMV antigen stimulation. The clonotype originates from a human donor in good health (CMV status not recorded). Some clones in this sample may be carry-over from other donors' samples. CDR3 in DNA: TGCGCCAGCAGCTACCGGGACAGAGACACAGATACGCAGTATTTT. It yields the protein CASSYRDRDTDTQYF.